The rows below give T cell receptor beta chains drawn from one sample of a study of cytomegalovirus exposure and HLA in healthy donors. Repertoires were generated with immunoSEQ multiplex PCR, while TCRdb's copy carries only in-frame clones and drops some. The sample contains 92,000 or so clones, 95% to 98% of which appear only once. The sample taken for sequencing was PBMCs. The receptor set was obtained from a man between 18 and 29 years old in good health and CMV-seronegative. Both conserved end residues are part of each CDR3. The order of the fields is J gene, CDR3 length, V gene, CDR3 protein.

j_gene: TRBJ2-2; len: 18; v_gene: TRBV11-2; CDR3aa: CASSPRPGTSGRTGELFF
j_gene: TRBJ1-5; len: 14; v_gene: TRBV5-1; CDR3aa: CASSRGGGDQPQHF
j_gene: TRBJ2-2; len: 17; v_gene: TRBV4-3; CDR3aa: CASSRDRGPENTGELFF
j_gene: TRBJ2-2; len: 16; v_gene: TRBV11-2; CDR3aa: CASSLTGGKNTGELFF
j_gene: TRBJ1-2; len: 15; v_gene: TRBV2; CDR3aa: CASSASYEVNYGYTF
j_gene: TRBJ2-7; len: 11; v_gene: TRBV7-9; CDR3aa: CASSPMREQYF
j_gene: TRBJ2-1; len: 14; v_gene: TRBV29-1; CDR3aa: CSVVGLAVFNEQFF
j_gene: TRBJ1-5; len: 16; v_gene: TRBV19; CDR3aa: CASSIRRGLGNQPQHF
j_gene: TRBJ2-2; len: 12; v_gene: TRBV18; CDR3aa: CASSPSAGELFF
j_gene: TRBJ1-2; len: 13; v_gene: TRBV19; CDR3aa: CASSSGPGTSYTF
j_gene: TRBJ2-4; len: 16; v_gene: TRBV5-1; CDR3aa: CASSWTSGIAKNIQYF
j_gene: TRBJ1-5; len: 11; v_gene: TRBV19; CDR3aa: CASRGGQPQHF
j_gene: TRBJ1-2; len: 13; v_gene: TRBV5-6; CDR3aa: CASSPDRAYGYTF
j_gene: TRBJ1-2; len: 13; v_gene: TRBV7-9; CDR3aa: CASSLGGFYGYTF
j_gene: TRBJ1-2; len: 13; v_gene: TRBV7-2; CDR3aa: CASSSGQGYGYTF
j_gene: TRBJ2-7; len: 15; v_gene: TRBV30; CDR3aa: CAWSVFRSSAYEQYF
j_gene: TRBJ2-7; len: 14; v_gene: TRBV11-2; CDR3aa: CASSWTSGSAEQYF
j_gene: TRBJ1-1; len: 16; v_gene: TRBV7-9; CDR3aa: CASRTDSRRGNPEAFF
j_gene: TRBJ2-7; len: 13; v_gene: TRBV6-5; CDR3aa: CASSFGQTYEQYF
j_gene: TRBJ2-3; len: 15; v_gene: TRBV29-1; CDR3aa: CSVAGRRLYTDTQYF
j_gene: TRBJ1-3; len: 14; v_gene: TRBV18; CDR3aa: CASSRNPQGNTIYF
j_gene: TRBJ1-4; len: 19; v_gene: TRBV5-1; CDR3aa: CASSLSYPGRDRSNEKLFF
j_gene: TRBJ1-3; len: 16; v_gene: TRBV7-8; CDR3aa: CASSFSDRDSGNTIYF
j_gene: TRBJ2-5; len: 15; v_gene: TRBV4-3; CDR3aa: CASSQEGGNGETQYF
j_gene: TRBJ1-1; len: 15; v_gene: TRBV6-1; CDR3aa: CASETFLAALTEAFF
j_gene: TRBJ1-5; len: 16; v_gene: TRBV7-6; CDR3aa: CASSLSGGLEIQPQHF
j_gene: TRBJ2-1; len: 15; v_gene: TRBV7-7; CDR3aa: CASSLLAGGGNEQFF
j_gene: TRBJ1-2; len: 15; v_gene: TRBV7-8; CDR3aa: CASSLRGSSHYGYTF
j_gene: TRBJ2-7; len: 15; v_gene: TRBV5-1; CDR3aa: CASRGQGDLYGEQYF
j_gene: TRBJ2-7; len: 16; v_gene: TRBV18; CDR3aa: CASSISGTYKQHEQYF
j_gene: TRBJ1-1; len: 14; v_gene: TRBV28; CDR3aa: CASRPGTGATEAFF